This entry is about one T cell receptor (beta chain). What it binds is not known. The data belong to a study of cytomegalovirus exposure and HLA in healthy donors. Study-level results: Later on, analysis showed that most CMV-associated TCR beta chains appeared to be HLA-restricted. Follow-up analysis seemed to connect common viral pathogens with several of the most significant clusters identified.

It was with 60 Vbeta and 13 Jbeta primers that the PCR ran. Libraries were prepared by immunoSEQ multiplex PCR; TCRdb keeps only in-frame clonotypes and omits some of them. The sample records over 85,000 clones, about 85% being singletons. The CDR3 spans 14 residues. The V gene end was trimmed by 6 bases and the J gene end by 1 base; junction bases not matched to a gene: 1. The germline V gene encodes CDR1 SGHTA and CDR2 FQGNSA. The V and J genes are TRBV7-2 and TRBJ1-5, with 9 bases fitting TRBD1. The receptor's source is a female donor in good health and CMV-seropositive. The sample taken for sequencing was PBMCs. CDR3 bases: TGTGCCAGCAGGGGGACAGGGAGCAATCAGCCCCAGCATTTT. Protein product: CASRGTGSNQPQHF.